This T cell receptor (beta chain) was captured in a study of sequential checkpoint blockade in melanoma. Background on the study: Randomization was 1:1 between first-line nivolumab→ipilimumab and ipilimumab→nivolumab. Both treatment sequences were followed by maintenance nivolumab.

The J segment lost 3 bases and the V segment lost 5 bases, leaving 4 bases of the junction unmatched. This CDR3 has 15 amino acids. Germline loops: CDR1 MDHEN, CDR2 SYDVKM. The repertoire was sequenced with immunoSEQ multiplex PCR; TCRdb's copy has only in-frame clones and lacks some. The sample lists around 11,000 clones, roughly 51% occurring once. Sample treatment: randomized to nivolumab then ipilimumab (arm A) or the reverse (arm B). None of the patients previously received DNA-damaging chemotherapy. Live CD3+CD8+ CD19− CD56− cells were sorted from PBMCs. The receptor was derived from a human donor with melanoma. This chain links TRBV28 with TRBJ2-1; 10 nucleotides align to TRBD2. The sample here was CD8+ T cells sorted from blood (inferred from file names), taken from a patient given nivolumab and ipilimumab in sequence. DNA of the CDR3: TGTGCCAGCAGTCCGGGACTAGCGTACTACAATGAGCAGTTCTTC. Its translation is CASSPGLAYYNEQFF.